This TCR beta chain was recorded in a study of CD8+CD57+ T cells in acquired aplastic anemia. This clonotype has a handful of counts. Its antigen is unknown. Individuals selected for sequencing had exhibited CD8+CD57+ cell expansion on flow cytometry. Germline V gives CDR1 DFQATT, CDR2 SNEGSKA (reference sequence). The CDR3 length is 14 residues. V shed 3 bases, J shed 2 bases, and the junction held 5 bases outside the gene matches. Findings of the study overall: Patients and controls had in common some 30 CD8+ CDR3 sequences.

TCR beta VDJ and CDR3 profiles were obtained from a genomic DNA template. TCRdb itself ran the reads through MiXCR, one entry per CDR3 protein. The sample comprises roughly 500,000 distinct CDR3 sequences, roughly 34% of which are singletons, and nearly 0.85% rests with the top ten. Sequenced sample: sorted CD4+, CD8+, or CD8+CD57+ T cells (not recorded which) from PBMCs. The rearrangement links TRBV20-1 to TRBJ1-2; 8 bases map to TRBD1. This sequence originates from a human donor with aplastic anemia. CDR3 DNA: TGCAGTGCTAGGACACAGGGGGGCAACTATGGCTACACCTTC. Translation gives CSARTQGGNYGYTF.